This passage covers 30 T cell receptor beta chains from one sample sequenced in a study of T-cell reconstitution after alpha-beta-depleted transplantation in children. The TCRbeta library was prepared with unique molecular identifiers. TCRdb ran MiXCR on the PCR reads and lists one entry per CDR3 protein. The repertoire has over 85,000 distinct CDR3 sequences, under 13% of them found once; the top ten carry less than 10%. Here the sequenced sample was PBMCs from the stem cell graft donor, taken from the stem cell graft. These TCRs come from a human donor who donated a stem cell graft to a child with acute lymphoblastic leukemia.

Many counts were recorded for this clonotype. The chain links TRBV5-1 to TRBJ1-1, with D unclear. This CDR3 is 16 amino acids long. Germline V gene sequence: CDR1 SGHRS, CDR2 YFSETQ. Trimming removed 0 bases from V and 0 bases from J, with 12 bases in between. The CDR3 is CASSLDPVALNTEAFF. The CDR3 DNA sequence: TGCGCCAGCAGCTTGGACCCCGTAGCATTGAACACTGAAGCTTTCTTT. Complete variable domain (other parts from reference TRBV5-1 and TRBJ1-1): KAGVTQTPRYLIKTRGQQVTLSCSPISGHRSVSWYQQTPGQGLQFLFEYFSETQRNKGNFPGRFSGRQFSNSRSEMNVSTLELGDSALYLCASSLDPVALNTEAFFGQGTRLTVV.

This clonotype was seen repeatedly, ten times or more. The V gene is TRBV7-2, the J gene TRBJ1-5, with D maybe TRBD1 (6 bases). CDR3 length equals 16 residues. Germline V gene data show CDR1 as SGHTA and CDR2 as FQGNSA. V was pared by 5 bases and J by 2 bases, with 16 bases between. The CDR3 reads CASSPRGGAGNQPQHF. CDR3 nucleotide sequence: TGTGCCAGCAGCCCGAGAGGGGGGGCGGGCAATCAGCCCCAGCATTTT.

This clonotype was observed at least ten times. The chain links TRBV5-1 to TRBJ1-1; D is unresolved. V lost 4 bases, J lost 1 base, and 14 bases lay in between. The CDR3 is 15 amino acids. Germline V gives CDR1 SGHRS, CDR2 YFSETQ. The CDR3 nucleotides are TGCGCCAGCAGCCCCTTGGAGGGAGCGAACACTGAAGCTTTCTTT. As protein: CASSPLEGANTEAFF.

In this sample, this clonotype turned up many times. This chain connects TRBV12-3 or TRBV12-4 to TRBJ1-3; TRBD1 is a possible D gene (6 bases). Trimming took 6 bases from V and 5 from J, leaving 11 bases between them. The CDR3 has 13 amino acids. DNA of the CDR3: TGTGCCAGCAGCCCGGGGGGCCGAAACACCATATATTTT. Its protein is CASSPGGRNTIYF.

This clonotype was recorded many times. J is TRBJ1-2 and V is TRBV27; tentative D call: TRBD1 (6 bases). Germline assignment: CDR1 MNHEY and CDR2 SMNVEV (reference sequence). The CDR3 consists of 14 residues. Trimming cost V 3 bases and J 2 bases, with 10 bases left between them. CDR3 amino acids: CASSFGRGNYGYTF. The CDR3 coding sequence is TGTGCCAGCAGTTTCGGCAGGGGAAACTATGGCTACACCTTC.

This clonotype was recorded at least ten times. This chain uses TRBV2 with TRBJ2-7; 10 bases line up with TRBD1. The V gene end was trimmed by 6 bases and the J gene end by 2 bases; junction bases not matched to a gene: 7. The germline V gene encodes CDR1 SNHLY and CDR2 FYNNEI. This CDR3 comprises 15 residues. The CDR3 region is CASRTGTGDTYEQYF. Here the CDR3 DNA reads TGTGCCAGCAGAACCGGGACAGGGGACACCTACGAGCAGTACTTC.

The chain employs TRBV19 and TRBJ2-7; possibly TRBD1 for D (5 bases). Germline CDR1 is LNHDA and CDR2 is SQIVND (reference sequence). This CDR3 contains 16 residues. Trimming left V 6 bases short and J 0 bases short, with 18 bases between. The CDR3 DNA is TGTGCCAGTAGCCACTCCGCAGACAGTCCCTCCTACGAGCAGTACTTC. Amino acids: CASSHSADSPSYEQYF.

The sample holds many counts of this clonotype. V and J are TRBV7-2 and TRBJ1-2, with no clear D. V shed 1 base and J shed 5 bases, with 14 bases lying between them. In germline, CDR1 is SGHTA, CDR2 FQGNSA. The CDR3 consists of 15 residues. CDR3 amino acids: CASSLGGDNKYGYTF. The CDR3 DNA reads TGTGCCAGCAGCTTAGGTGGCGATAACAAGTATGGCTACACCTTC.

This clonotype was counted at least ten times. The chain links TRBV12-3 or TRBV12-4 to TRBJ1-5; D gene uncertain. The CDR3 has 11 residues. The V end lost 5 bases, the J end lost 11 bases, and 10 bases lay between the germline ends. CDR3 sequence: CASSLGVAQHF. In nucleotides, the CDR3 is TGTGCCAGCAGTCTGGGAGTGGCCCAGCATTTT.

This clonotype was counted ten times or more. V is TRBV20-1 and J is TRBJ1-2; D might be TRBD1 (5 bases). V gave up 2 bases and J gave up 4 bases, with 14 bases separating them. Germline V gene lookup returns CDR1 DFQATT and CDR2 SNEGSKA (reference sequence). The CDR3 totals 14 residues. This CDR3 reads CSARPPGEAYGYTF. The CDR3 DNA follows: TGCAGTGCTAGACCCCCGGGGGAGGCCTATGGCTACACCTTC.

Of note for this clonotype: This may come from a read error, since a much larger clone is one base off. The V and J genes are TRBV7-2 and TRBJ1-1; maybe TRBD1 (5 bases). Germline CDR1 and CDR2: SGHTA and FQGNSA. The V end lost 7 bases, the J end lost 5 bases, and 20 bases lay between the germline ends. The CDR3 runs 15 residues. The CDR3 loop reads CASMISAGSGTEAFF. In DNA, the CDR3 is TGTGCCAGCATGATTTCTGCAGGGTCGGGGACTGAAGCTTTCTTT.

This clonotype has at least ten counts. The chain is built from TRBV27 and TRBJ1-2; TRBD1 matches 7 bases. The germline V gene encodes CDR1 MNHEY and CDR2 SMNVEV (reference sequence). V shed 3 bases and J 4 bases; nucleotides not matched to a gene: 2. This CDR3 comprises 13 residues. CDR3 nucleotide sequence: TGTGCCAGCAGTTTGACAGGGTTCTATGGCTACACCTTC. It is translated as CASSLTGFYGYTF.

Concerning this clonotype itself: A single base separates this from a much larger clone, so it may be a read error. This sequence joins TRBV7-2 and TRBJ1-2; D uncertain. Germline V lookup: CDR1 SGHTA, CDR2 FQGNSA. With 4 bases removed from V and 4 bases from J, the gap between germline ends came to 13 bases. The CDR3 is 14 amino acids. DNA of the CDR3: TGTGCCAGCAGCTACCGGTACAGATTCTATGGCTACACCTTC. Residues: CASSYRYRFYGYTF.

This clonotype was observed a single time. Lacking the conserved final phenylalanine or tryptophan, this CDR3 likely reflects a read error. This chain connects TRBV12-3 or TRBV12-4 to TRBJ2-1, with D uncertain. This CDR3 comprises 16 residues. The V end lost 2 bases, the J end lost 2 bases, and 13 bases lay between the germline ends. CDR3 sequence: CASSLMERWTYNEQFL. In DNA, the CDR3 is TGTGCCAGCAGTTTAATGGAGCGTTGGACCTACAATGAGCAGTTCTTG.

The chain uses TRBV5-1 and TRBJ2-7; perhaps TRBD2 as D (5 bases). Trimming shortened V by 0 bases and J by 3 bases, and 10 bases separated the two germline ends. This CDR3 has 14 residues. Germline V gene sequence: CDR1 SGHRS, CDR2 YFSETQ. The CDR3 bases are TGCGCCAGCAGCTTGGCCCCGGGATTCTACGAGCAGTACTTC. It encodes CASSLAPGFYEQYF.

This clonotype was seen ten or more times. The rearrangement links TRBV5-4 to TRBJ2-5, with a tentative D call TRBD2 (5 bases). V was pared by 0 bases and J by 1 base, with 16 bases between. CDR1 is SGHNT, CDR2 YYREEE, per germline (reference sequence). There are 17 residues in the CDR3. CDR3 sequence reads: CASSLDLQRVGQETQYF. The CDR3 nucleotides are TGTGCCAGCAGCTTGGACCTCCAGAGGGTGGGCCAAGAGACCCAGTACTTC.

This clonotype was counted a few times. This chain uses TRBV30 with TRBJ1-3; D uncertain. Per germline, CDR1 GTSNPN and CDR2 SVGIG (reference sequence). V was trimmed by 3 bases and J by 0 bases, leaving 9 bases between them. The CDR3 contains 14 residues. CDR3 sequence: CAWSLDSSGNTIYF. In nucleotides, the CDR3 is TGTGCCTGGAGCCTCGATAGCTCTGGAAACACCATATATTTT.

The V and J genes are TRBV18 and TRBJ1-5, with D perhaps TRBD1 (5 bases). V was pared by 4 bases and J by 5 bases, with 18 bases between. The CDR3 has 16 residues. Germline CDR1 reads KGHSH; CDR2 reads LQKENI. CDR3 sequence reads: CASSHQNSRGDQPQHF. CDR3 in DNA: TGTGCCAGCTCACACCAAAACTCTCGGGGGGATCAGCCCCAGCATTTT. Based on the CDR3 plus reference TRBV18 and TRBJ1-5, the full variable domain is NAGVMQNPRHLVRRRGQEARLRCSPMKGHSHVYWYRQLPEEGLKFMVYLQKENIIDESGMPKERFSAEFPKEGPSILRIQQVVRGDSAAYFCASSHQNSRGDQPQHFGDGTRLSIL.

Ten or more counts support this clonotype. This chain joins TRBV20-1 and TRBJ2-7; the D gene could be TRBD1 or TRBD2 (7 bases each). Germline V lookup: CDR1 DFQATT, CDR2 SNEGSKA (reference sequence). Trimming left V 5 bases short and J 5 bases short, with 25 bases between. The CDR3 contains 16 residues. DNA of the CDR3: TGCAGTGCTGACCCTCTCCAGGGGGAGGGCCTCCACGAGCAGTACTTC. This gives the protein CSADPLQGEGLHEQYF.

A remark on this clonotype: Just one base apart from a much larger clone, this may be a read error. Written as DNA, the CDR3 is TGTGCCATCAGCTCGGGACTAGCGGGGAGGATTCAGTACTTC. It encodes CAISSGLAGRIQYF. This chain connects TRBV4-2 to TRBJ2-4, with 13 bases lining up with TRBD2. The germline CDR1 and CDR2 sequences are LGHNA and YNFKEQ. The CDR3 length is 14 residues.

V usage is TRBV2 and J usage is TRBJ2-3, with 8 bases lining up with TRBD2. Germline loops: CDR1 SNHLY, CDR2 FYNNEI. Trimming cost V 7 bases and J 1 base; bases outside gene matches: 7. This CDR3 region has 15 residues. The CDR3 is CASTVASGRTDTQYF. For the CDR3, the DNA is TGTGCCAGCACTGTGGCTAGCGGGCGCACAGATACGCAGTATTTT.

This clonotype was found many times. Written as DNA, the CDR3 is TGCAGCGTTGAAGTGTGGGGACTGGAGGAGCAGTACTTC. Protein: CSVEVWGLEEQYF. This chain uses TRBV29-1 with TRBJ2-7, with a tentative D call TRBD2 (6 bases). CDR1 is SQVTM, CDR2 ANQGSEA, per germline. With 1 base removed from V and 7 bases from J, the gap between germline ends came to 14 bases. This CDR3 has 13 residues.

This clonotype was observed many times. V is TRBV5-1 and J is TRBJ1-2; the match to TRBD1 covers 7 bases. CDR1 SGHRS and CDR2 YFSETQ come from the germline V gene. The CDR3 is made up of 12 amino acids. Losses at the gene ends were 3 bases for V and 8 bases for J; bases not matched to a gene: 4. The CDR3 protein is CASSWGQTGYTF. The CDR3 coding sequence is TGCGCCAGCAGCTGGGGACAGACGGGCTACACCTTC.

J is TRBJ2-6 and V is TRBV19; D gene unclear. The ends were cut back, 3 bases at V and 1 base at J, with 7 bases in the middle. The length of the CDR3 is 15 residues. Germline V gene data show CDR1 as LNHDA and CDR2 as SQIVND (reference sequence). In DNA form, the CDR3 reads TGTGCCAGTAGTATGCCGGGTTCTGGGGCCAACGTCCTGACTTTC. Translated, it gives CASSMPGSGANVLTF.

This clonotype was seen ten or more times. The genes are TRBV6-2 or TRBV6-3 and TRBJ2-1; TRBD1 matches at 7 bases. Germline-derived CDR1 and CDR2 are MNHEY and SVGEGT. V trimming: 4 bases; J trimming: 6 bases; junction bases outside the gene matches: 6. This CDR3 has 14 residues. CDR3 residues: CASSSTGIGNEQFF. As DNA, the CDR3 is TGTGCCAGCAGTTCGACAGGGATCGGCAATGAGCAGTTCTTC.

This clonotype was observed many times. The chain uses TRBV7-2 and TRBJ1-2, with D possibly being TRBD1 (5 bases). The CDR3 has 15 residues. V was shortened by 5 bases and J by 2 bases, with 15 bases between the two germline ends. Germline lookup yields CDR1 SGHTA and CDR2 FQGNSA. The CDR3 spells CASSLPGAGNYGYTF. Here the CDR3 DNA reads TGTGCCAGCAGCCTCCCCGGGGCAGGGAACTATGGCTACACCTTC.

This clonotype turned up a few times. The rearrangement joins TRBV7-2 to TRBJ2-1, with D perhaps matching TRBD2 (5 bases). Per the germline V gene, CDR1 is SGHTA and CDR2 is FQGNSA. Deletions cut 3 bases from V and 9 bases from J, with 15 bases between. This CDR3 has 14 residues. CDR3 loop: CASSFSKGEGEQFF. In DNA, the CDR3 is TGTGCCAGCAGCTTCAGCAAGGGAGAGGGTGAGCAGTTCTTC.

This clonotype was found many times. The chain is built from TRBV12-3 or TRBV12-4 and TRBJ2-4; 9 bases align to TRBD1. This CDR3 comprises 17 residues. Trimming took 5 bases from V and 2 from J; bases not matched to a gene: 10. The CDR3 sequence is CASSTLYRGLTKNIQYF. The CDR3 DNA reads TGTGCCAGCAGTACCCTGTACAGGGGGCTAACCAAAAACATTCAGTACTTC.

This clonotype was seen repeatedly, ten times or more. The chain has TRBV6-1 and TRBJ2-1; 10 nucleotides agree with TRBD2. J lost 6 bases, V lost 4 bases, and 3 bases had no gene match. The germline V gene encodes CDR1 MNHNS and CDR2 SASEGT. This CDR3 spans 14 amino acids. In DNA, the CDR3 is TGTGCCAGCAGTGCTAGCGGGAGACGCAATGAGCAGTTCTTC. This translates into CASSASGRRNEQFF.

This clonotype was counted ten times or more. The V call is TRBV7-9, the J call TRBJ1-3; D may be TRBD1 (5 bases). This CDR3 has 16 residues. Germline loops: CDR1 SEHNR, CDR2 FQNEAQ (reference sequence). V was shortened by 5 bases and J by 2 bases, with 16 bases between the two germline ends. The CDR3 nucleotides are TGTGCCAGCAGCCTGTCGGTGGGGGGTCCTGGAAACACCATATATTTT. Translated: CASSLSVGGPGNTIYF.